The clone carrying this T cell receptor (beta chain) was recorded many times. What it recognizes is unknown. Tagging with unique molecular identifiers was a feature of the TCR beta cDNA libraries. Approximately 500,000 cDNA molecules were obtained per 1 to 10 million input T cells. MiXCR, run by TCRdb on the PCR reads, gives a single entry per CDR3 protein. The sample records around 250,000 distinct CDR3 sequences, approximately 34% being singletons. This CDR3 region has 15 residues. Unmatched junction bases numbered 8, after V lost 2 bases and J lost 5 bases. Germline V gene data show CDR1 as LNHNV and CDR2 as YYDKDF (reference sequence). This record belongs to a study of post-analysis software for immune sequencing data. Study-wide findings and caveats: Analysis by F measure revealed that same-batch samples clustered strongly together. TRBV5-6, TRBV5-1 and TRBV20-1 were among several TRBV segments more frequent in patients than controls. For normalized Chao1 diversity, multiple sclerosis patients scored significantly lower than controls did.

The J gene is TRBJ2-5, the V gene TRBV15; 7 nucleotides align to TRBD1. Input material: blood. The TCR sequence derives from a girl aged 10-17 years with multiple sclerosis. The CDR3 protein is CATSRRSTGRETQYF. CDR3 bases: TGTGCCACCAGCAGACGATCGACAGGGCGGGAGACCCAGTACTTC.